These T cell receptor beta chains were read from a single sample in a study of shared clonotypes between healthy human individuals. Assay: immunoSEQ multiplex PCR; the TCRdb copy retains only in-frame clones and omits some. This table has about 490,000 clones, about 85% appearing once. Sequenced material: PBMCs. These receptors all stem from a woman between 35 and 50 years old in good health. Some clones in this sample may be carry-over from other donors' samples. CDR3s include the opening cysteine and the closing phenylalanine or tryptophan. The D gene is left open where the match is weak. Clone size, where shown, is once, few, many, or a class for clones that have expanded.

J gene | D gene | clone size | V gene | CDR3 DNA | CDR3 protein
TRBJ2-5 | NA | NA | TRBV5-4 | TGTGCCAGCAGCTTGGGTCTCGAATTCGAGACCCAGTACTTC | CASSLGLEFETQYF
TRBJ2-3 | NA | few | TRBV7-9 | TGTGCCAGCAGCGAGCTAGTGGACTGGGTAGACACAGATACGCAGTATTTT | CASSELVDWVDTDTQYF
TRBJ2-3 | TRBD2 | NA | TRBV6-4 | TGTGCCAGCAGTGACGGGACTACCTTCACCGATACGCAGTATTTT | CASSDGTTFTDTQYF
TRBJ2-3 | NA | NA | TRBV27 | TGTGCCAGCAGTTCGTGGTCTGGCGGTCGCCTCCGAGATACGCAGTATTTT | CASSSWSGGRLRDTQYF
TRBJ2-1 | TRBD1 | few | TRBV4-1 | TGCGCCAGCGGCCGTGACAGGGCAATACTCAATGAGCAGTTCTTC | CASGRDRAILNEQFF
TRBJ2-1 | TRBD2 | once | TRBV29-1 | TGCAGCGTGGGACTAGCGGGAGGGGCCCAGTTCTTC | CSVGLAGGAQFF
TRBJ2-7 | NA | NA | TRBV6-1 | TGTGCCAGCCAGAAACAGCTCGGGGTATACGAGCAGTACTTC | CASQKQLGVYEQYF
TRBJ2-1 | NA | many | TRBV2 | TGTGCGGGGGGACAAGGGGCGGGTGTGAATGAGCAGTTCTTC | CAGGQGAGVNEQFF
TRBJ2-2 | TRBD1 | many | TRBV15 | TGTGCCACCAGCAGGGACAGGGAGGTCGGGGAGCTGTTTTTT | CATSRDREVGELFF
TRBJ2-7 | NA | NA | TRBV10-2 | TGCGCCAGCAGTGAATGGAGAAAGTACGAGCAGTACTTC | CASSEWRKYEQYF
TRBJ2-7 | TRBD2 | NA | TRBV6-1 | TGTGCCAGCGCGACTAGCGGAAGCTTGTCTTACGAGCAGTACTTC | CASATSGSLSYEQYF
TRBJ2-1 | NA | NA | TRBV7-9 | TGTGCCAGCAGCGTAGGAAGTCCTCGAAATGAGCAGTTCTTC | CASSVGSPRNEQFF
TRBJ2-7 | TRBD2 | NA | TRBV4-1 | TGCGCCACCTCAGCGGGAGAAGGTTACGAGCAGTACTTC | CATSAGEGYEQYF
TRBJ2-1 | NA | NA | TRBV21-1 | TGTGCCAGCAGCAGCCTCCTTCACGTGACTAGCGGGAGCTCCTACAATGAGCAGTTCTTC | CASSSLLHVTSGSSYNEQFF
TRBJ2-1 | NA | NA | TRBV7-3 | TGTGCCAGCAGCTTAGCGGGACCAAACAATGAGCAGTTCTTC | CASSLAGPNNEQFF
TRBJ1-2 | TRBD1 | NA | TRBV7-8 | TGTGCCAGCAGCTTGAGGACAGGGAAGGGCTACACCTTC | CASSLRTGKGYTF
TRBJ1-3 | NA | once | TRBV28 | TGTGCCAGCAGTTTAGCAGGAAGCACCATATATTTT | CASSLAGSTIYF
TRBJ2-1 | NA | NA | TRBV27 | TGTGCCAGCAGTTTTTTAAGCGGGATAGGGGGCAATGAGCAGTTCTTC | CASSFLSGIGGNEQFF
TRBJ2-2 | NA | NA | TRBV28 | TGTGCCAGCTCGGTAATACTAGTTAACACCGGGGAGCTGTTTTTT | CASSVILVNTGELFF
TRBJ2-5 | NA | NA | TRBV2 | TGTGCCAGCAGTAGAGACAGCTCGGGAGAGACCCAGTACTTC | CASSRDSSGETQYF
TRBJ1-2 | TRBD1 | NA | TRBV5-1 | TGCGCCAGCAGCCCGGACGCAGGGGGCTATGGCTACACCTTC | CASSPDAGGYGYTF
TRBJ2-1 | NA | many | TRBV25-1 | TGTGCCAGCAGTGAGGAGGGGCCCGGCTACAATGAGCAGTTCTTC | CASSEEGPGYNEQFF
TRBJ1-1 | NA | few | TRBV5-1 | TGCGCCAGCAGCATCAAAGAAAACACTGAAGCTTTCTTT | CASSIKENTEAFF
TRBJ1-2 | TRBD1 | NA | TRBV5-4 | TGTGCCAGCAGCCCGACAGGGTCGGCCTATGGCTACACCTTC | CASSPTGSAYGYTF
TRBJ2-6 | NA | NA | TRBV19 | TGTGCCAGTAGTAGCCGGGCCCTCCTATCTGGGGCCAACGTCCTGACTTTC | CASSSRALLSGANVLTF
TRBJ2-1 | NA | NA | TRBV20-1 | TGCAGTGCATTGGTCAATGAGCAGTTCTTC | CSALVNEQFF
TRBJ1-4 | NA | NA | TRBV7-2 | TGTGCCAGCAGCTTAGGATCCGCAGGGGCTATCGAAAAACTGTTTTTT | CASSLGSAGAIEKLFF
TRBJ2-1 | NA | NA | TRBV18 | TGTGCCAGCTCAGACAGGCGTGACGATGAGCAGTTCTTC | CASSDRRDDEQFF
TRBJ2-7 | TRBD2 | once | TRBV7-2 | TGTGCCAGCAGCGTAAGCGGGAGTCGCACCTACGAGCAGTACTTC | CASSVSGSRTYEQYF